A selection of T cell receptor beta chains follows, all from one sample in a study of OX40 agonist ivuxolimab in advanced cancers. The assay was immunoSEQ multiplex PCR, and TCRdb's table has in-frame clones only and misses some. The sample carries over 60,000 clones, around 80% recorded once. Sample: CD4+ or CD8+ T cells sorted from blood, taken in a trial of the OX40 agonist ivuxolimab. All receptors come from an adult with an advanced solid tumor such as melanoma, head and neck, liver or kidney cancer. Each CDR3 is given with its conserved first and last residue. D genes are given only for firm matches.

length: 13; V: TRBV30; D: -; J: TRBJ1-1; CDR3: CAWSVRANTEAFF
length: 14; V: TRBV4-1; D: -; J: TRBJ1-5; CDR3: CASSQSEWDQPQHF
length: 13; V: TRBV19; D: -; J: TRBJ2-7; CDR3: CASSSTLGYEQYF
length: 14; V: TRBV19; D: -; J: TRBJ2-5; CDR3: CASSLQGGAETQYF
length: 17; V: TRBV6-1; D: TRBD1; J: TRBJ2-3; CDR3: CASSEEGAAASTDTQYF
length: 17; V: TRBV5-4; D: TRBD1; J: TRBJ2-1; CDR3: CASSFGQGALSYNEQFF
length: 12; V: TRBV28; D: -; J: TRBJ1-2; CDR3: CATSELNYGYTF
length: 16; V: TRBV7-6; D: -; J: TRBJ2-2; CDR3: CASSLGAAAGTGELFF
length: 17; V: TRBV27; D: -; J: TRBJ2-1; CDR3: CASSLRVRGGLYNEQFF
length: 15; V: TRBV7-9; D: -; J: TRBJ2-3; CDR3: CASSSWGSSTDTQYF
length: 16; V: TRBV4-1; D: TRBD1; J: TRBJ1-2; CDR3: CASSRTPGGAYYGYTF
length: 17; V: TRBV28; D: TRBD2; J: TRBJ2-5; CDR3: CASSLTSGPLLGETQYF
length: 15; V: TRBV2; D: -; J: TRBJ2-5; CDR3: CASRVGTTIQETQYF
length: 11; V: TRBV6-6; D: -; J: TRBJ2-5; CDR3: CASSYLETQYF
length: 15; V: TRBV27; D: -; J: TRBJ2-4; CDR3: CASSQDREGKNIQYF
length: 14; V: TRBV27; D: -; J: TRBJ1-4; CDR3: CASSWGAGTGKLFF
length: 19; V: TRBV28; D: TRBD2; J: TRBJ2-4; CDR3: CASSYPSGTSGSDLNIQYF
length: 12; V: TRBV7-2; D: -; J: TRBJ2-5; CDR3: CASSSYQETQYF
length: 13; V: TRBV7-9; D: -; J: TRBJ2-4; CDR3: CASSLARGNIQYF
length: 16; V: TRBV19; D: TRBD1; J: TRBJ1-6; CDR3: CASRSGPGQTNSPLHF
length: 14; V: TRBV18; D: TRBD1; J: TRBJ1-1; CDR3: CASSLMGQSTEAFF
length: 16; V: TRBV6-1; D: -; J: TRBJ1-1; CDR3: CASSDRRWKDWAEAFF
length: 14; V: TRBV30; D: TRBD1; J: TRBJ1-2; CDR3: CAWSEGTGTDGYTF
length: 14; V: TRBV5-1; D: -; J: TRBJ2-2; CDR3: CASKFGTNTGELFF
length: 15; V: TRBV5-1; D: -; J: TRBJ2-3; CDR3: CASSLERSSTDTQYF
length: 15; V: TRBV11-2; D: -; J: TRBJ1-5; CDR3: CASSLVEWNDQPQHF
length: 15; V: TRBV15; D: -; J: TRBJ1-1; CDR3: CATSRDWTANTEAFF
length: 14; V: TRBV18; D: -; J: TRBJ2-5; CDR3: CASSPGALRETQYF
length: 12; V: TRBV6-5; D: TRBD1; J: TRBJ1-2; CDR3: CAISDRGRGYTF
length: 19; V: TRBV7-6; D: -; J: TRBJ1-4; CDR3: CASSSTPGPERPGEEKLFF
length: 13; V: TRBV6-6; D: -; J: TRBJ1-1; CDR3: CASSRTEYTEAFF
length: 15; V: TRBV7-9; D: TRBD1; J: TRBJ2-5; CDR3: CASSPGTGGLETQYF
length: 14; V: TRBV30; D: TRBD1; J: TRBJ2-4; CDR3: CAWSAGGSRDIQYF
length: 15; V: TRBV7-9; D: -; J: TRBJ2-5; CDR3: CASSLPDKYQETQYF
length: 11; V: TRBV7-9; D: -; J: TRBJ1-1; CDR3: CASSLGTEAFF
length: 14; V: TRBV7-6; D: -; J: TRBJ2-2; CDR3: CASSLSSNTGELFF
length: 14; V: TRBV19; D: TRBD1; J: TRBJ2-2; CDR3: CASHGTGSTGELFF
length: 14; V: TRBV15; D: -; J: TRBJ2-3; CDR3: CATSRDLSDNTQYF
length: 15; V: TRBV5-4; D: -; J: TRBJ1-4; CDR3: CASSLGRATNEKLFF
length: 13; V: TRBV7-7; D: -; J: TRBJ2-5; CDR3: CASSRDPAGAQYF
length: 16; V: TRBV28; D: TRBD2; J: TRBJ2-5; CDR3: CASSQGTSGGVETQYF
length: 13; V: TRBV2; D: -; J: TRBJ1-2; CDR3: CASSSDGNYGYTF
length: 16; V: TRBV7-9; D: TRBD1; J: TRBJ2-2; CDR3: CASSLSRQGNTGELFF
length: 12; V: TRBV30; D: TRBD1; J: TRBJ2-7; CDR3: CAWSQGAGEQYF
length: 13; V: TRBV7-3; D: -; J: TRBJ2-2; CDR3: CASSFGLAGELFF